This T cell receptor beta chain is drawn from a study of cytomegalovirus exposure and HLA in healthy donors. General study findings and limits: In a later analysis, TCR beta V- and J-gene trimming was associated with a missense DCLRE1C variant. Later analysis showed most CMV-associated TCR beta chains appearing HLA-restricted.

V shed 5 bases, J shed 6 bases, and the junction held 11 bases outside the gene matches. The CDR3 is 16 amino acids. Germline-derived CDR1 and CDR2 are SGHTA and FQGNSA. The donors gave bone marrow, and they were healthy. Nominally healthy donors were sampled, though unrecorded immune exposures were likely. Worth noting for this clone: Antigen unknown.

A multiplex PCR was run with 60 Vbeta primers and 13 Jbeta primers. Libraries were prepared by immunoSEQ multiplex PCR; TCRdb keeps only in-frame clonotypes and omits some of them. The sample consists of more than 95,000 clones, 74% of them appearing once. This rearrangement joins TRBV7-2 to TRBJ2-1; 9 nucleotides align to TRBD2. Input material: PBMCs. This TCR came from a woman in her fifties or sixties in good health and CMV-seropositive. CDR3 loop: CASSRLPAGGRNEQFF. The CDR3 DNA reads as TGTGCCAGCAGCCGCCTCCCAGCGGGGGGCCGCAATGAGCAGTTCTTC.